What follows are 18 T cell receptor beta chains derived from one specimen sequenced in a study of cytomegalovirus exposure and HLA in healthy donors. TCRdb's table, derived via immunoSEQ multiplex PCR, lists solely in-frame clones and lacks some. The table includes 150,000 to 200,000 clones, roughly 84% detected once. The sample consisted of PBMCs. All receptors derive from a man between 18 and 29 years old in good health and CMV-seropositive.

V gene TRBV6-4 combines with J gene TRBJ2-4; 7 bases fit TRBD1. With V trimmed by 7 bases and J by 3 bases, 3 bases remained unmatched. Per the germline V gene, CDR1 is MRHNA and CDR2 is SNTAGT. The CDR3 loop spans 13 amino acids. CDR3 nucleotide sequence: TGTGCCAGCAAGGGGGCAGGCAAAAACATTCAGTACTTC. This encodes CASKGAGKNIQYF.

This clone was seen a handful of times. The rearrangement uses TRBV11-3 and TRBJ2-7; 8 bases agree with TRBD2. The CDR3 has 15 amino acids. Germline V gives CDR1 SGHNT, CDR2 YENEEA. With V trimmed by 5 bases and J by 3 bases, 9 bases remained unmatched. The CDR3, as DNA: TGTGCCAGCAGCATGTCTGGGACTAGGGGCTACGAGCAGTACTTC. Protein: CASSMSGTRGYEQYF.

The chain links TRBV6-5 to TRBJ1-2, with 7 nucleotides matching TRBD1. With V trimmed by 4 bases and J by 5 bases, 7 bases remained unmatched. Germline CDR1 is MNHEY and CDR2 is SVGAGI. The CDR3 contains 14 residues. The CDR3 region is CASSSQGESYGYTF. The DNA of the CDR3 is TGTGCCAGCAGTTCCCAGGGGGAAAGTTATGGCTACACCTTC.

The chain combines TRBV27 with TRBJ2-2; 10 nucleotides match TRBD2. CDR1 and CDR2 from the germline V gene are MNHEY and SMNVEV (reference sequence). V dropped 5 bases and J dropped 5; count of bases not matched to a gene: 8. The CDR3 runs to 16 residues. CDR3 in DNA: TGTGCCAGCAGTCCCGATAGCGGGAGGAGGACCGGGGAGCTGTTTTTT. This codes for CASSPDSGRRTGELFF.

CDR3 sequence reads: CASSEPGGLSYEQYF. CDR3 sequence (DNA): TGCGCCAGCAGCGAACCAGGGGGCCTCTCCTACGAGCAGTACTTC. The genes are TRBV4-1 and TRBJ2-7; 8 bases are shared with TRBD1. V was pared by 5 bases and J by 0 bases, with 6 bases of the junction left unmatched. This CDR3 has 15 residues. Germline lookup yields CDR1 MGHRA and CDR2 YSYEKL.

This clone has only one observation. V and J are TRBV28 and TRBJ2-5, with TRBD2 as a possible D gene (5 bases). Germline CDR1 is MDHEN and CDR2 is SYDVKM. This CDR3 has 15 amino acids. V was trimmed by 1 base and J by 5 bases, leaving 14 bases between them. The CDR3 loop is CASSLSGGVRETQYF. The CDR3 DNA follows: TGTGCCAGCAGTTTATCTGGAGGAGTCAGGGAGACCCAGTACTTC.

The chain has TRBV30 and TRBJ2-1; D not certain. Germline lookup yields CDR1 GTSNPN and CDR2 SVGIG (reference sequence). V shed 1 base and J shed 7 bases, with 8 bases lying between them. The CDR3 covers 12 residues. CDR3 bases: TGTGCCTGGAGTGCGGCTAGTAATGAGCAGTTCTTC. This translates into CAWSAASNEQFF.

This rearrangement joins TRBV27 to TRBJ1-2, with TRBD1 matching 9 bases. CDR3 length: 14 amino acids. Germline V gives CDR1 MNHEY, CDR2 SMNVEV (reference sequence). V dropped 5 bases and J dropped 5; count of bases not matched to a gene: 6. Here the CDR3 reads CASSPSTGGYGYTF. The CDR3, as DNA: TGTGCCAGCAGTCCTTCGACAGGGGGTTATGGCTACACCTTC.

V usage is TRBV19 and J usage is TRBJ2-5, with 7 bases that match TRBD2. The V gene's germline CDR1 is LNHDA and CDR2 SQIVND (reference sequence). This CDR3 contains 13 residues. With V trimmed by 5 bases and J by 0 bases, 0 bases remained unmatched. CDR3 region: CASSLADQETQYF. The DNA for the CDR3 is TGTGCCAGTAGTCTAGCGGACCAAGAGACCCAGTACTTC.

This CDR3 reads CASSIGQAYEQYF. The CDR3 coding sequence is TGTGCCAGCAGCATCGGACAAGCCTACGAGCAGTACTTC. The chain recombines TRBV5-5 with TRBJ2-7, with D possibly matching TRBD1 (5 bases). The V and J ends lost 4 bases and 2 bases respectively, with 10 bases between them. From germline, CDR1 is SGHKS and CDR2 YYEKEE (reference sequence). The CDR3 is made up of 13 amino acids.

This chain links TRBV7-2 with TRBJ2-5; 9 bases are shared with TRBD2. CDR1 and CDR2 (germline): SGHTA, FQGNSA. CDR3 length equals 14 residues. V shed 5 bases, J shed 4 bases, and the junction held 5 bases outside the gene matches. CDR3 sequence reads: CASSTGTSPETQYF. The DNA of the CDR3 is TGTGCCAGCAGCACCGGGACTAGCCCAGAGACCCAGTACTTC.

V usage is TRBV5-4 and J usage is TRBJ2-2, with 12 bases fitting TRBD2. Germline V gives CDR1 SGHNT, CDR2 YYREEE (reference sequence). The CDR3 extends over 15 amino acids. V lost 4 bases, J lost 5 bases, and 3 bases stayed unmatched. CDR3 nucleotides: TGTGCCAGCAGCCTAACTAGCGGGAGGACCGGGGAGCTGTTTTTT. This sequence encodes CASSLTSGRTGELFF. Looking up the rest from reference TRBV5-4 and TRBJ2-2 gives the full variable domain: ETGVTQSPTHLIKTRGQQVTLRCSSQSGHNTVSWYQQALGQGPQFIFQYYREEENGRGNFPPRFSGLQFPNYSSELNVNALELDDSALYLCASSLTSGRTGELFFGEGSRLTVL.

The chain carries TRBV5-1 and TRBJ2-5; 10 nucleotides agree with TRBD2. The V gene's germline CDR1 is SGHRS and CDR2 YFSETQ. This CDR3 comprises 13 residues. With V trimmed by 4 bases and J by 5 bases, 2 bases remained unmatched. DNA of the CDR3: TGCGCCAGCAGCCCGGGACTAGCGGAGACCCAGTACTTC. It translates to CASSPGLAETQYF.

The chain recombines TRBV30 with TRBJ2-7, with D possibly being TRBD1 (5 bases). The CDR3 contains 14 residues. Trimming stripped 2 bases from V and 3 bases from J, with 14 bases between. The V gene's germline CDR1 is GTSNPN and CDR2 SVGIG (reference sequence). For the CDR3, the DNA is TGTGCCTGGAGTTTAAGGGGAAATTACTACGAGCAGTACTTC. Translated, it gives CAWSLRGNYYEQYF. The full variable domain, rest sourced from reference TRBV30 and TRBJ2-7, is SQTIHQWPATLVQPVGSPLSLECTVEGTSNPNLYWYRQAAGRGLQLLFYSVGIGQISSEVPQNLSASRPQDRQFILSSKKLLLSDSGFYLCAWSLRGNYYEQYFGPGTRLTVT.

The chain recombines TRBV5-6 with TRBJ2-3, with a possible D match to TRBD2 (6 bases). The V gene lost 0 bases and the J gene lost 4 bases, with 9 bases spanning the gap. The CDR3 contains 14 residues. Germline V gene lookup returns CDR1 SGHDT and CDR2 YYEEEE. CDR3 sequence: CASSLDRGADTQYF. DNA of the CDR3: TGTGCCAGCAGCTTGGATCGCGGGGCAGATACGCAGTATTTT. The full variable domain, rest sourced from reference TRBV5-6 and TRBJ2-3, is DAGVTQSPTHLIKTRGQQVTLRCSPKSGHDTVSWYQQALGQGPQFIFQYYEEEERQRGNFPDRFSGHQFPNYSSELNVNALLLGDSALYLCASSLDRGADTQYFGPGTRLTVL.

V usage is TRBV27 and J usage is TRBJ2-1; TRBD1 matches at 8 bases. The CDR3 spans 14 residues. Germline CDR1 and CDR2: MNHEY and SMNVEV (reference sequence). J gave up 2 bases and V 5 bases, and 2 bases lay outside the gene matches. The CDR3 reads CASSPTGAYNEQFF. Here the CDR3 DNA reads TGTGCCAGCAGTCCGACAGGGGCCTACAATGAGCAGTTCTTC.

The chain links TRBV27 to TRBJ2-7; D call uncertain. V was clipped by 8 bases and J by 2 bases, with 10 bases between them. Germline CDR1 and CDR2: MNHEY and SMNVEV (reference sequence). The CDR3 is 12 residues long. The CDR3 spells CASLKPPYEQYF. In DNA, the CDR3 is TGTGCCAGCCTCAAGCCCCCCTACGAGCAGTACTTC.

This clone showed up just a few times. The gene calls are TRBV28 and TRBJ2-6, with D maybe TRBD1 (6 bases). The CDR3 loop spans 16 amino acids. The germline V gene encodes CDR1 MDHEN and CDR2 SYDVKM. V dropped 5 bases and J dropped 4 bases, with 15 bases sitting between them. CDR3 coding DNA: TGTGCCAGCAGTGTCTCAGGGGTCGGCGGGGCCAACGTCCTGACTTTC. Protein product: CASSVSGVGGANVLTF.